This TCR beta chain was recovered during a study of blood T cells in healthy people across ages (dated by TCRdb to between 2015 and 2017). Looking at the study overall: In model experiments, template switching captured about one uniquely barcoded TCR beta cDNA molecule for every two T cells. For two donors (one aged 18 to 30 and one aged 80 or older), the study analyzed two additional independent replicas of 1 million unique cDNA reads from the same blood draw. The study measured age-related changes in TCR beta repertoire diversity using deep sequencing normalized with unique cDNA molecular identifiers. Donors were grouped into four age groups: young (average roughly 17 years), middle-aged (39), aged (around 60) and long-lived (just over 80). To avoid experimental bias, donors of different ages were spread randomly across the sequencing lanes. Points the paper makes about the study in general: The long-lived group showed more naive CD4+ T cells, fewer expanded clones and increased TCR diversity than the aged group, suggesting age selection. The percentage of naive T cells measured by flow cytometry correlated strongly with observed TCR beta diversity. Estimates of total diversity from one million sequenced T cells were regarded as lower bounds and underestimates. As age increased, observed TCR beta diversity per million T cells dropped in a roughly linear way, and a significant reduction was already evident by age around 41. Because the CMV infection status of the donors was unknown, age-related changes in expanded clonotypes may potentially have been confounded. Since profiling was done on bulk unsorted PBMCs, naive and antigen-experienced compartments could not be conclusively compared.

As concerns this clonotype: It has no known antigen specificity. No quality values exist for individual bases; no much larger clone is one base distant.

V loses 4 bases at its end and J loses 6 bases; junction bases beyond the gene matches: 6. From its cysteine to its phenylalanine, the CDR3 spans 13 amino acids. The DNA shown is the 39-base CDR3, in frame from base 1. For CDR1 and CDR2, the germline V gene lists SGHTA and FQGTGA. The library was generated by 5' RACE. A second PCR of about 6 to 11 cycles was run with a J-beta primer mix and a sample-barcoded 5' primer. Each TCR beta cDNA molecule received a unique molecular identifier from a template-switch 5' adaptor carrying 12 random nucleotides. Each sample yielded at least 3 million CDR3-containing paired-end reads. First-strand cDNA synthesis was performed from all RNA using the Mint cDNA synthesis kit, with priming by a TRBC-specific oligonucleotide. Following uracil-DNA glycosylase treatment, all cDNA underwent a first 18-cycle PCR with the universal primers M1SS and BC2_uni_R. In the authors' own workflow: Normalization of each sample was performed by random selection of 1 million high-quality reads, each carrying a distinct molecular identifier. Instead of being binned into consensus sequences, reads with shared molecular identifiers were discarded. MiTCR, set to a Q25 quality threshold and the strictest error-elimination algorithm, was used for CDR3 identification, clonotype clustering and error correction. A nonparametric unseen species model using Euler transformation provided a lower-bound estimate of total TCR beta diversity. TCRdb passed the public sequencing reads through fastp at Q25 and MiXCR, retaining productive beta sequences. When rows share a CDR3 protein, they turn into one entry using the most common DNA and genes. TCRdb, rather than the study authors, made the V and J calls. The sample has some 1,800,000 distinct CDR3 sequences on record, about 39% of them singletons. Of the sample, roughly 23% is held by the ten largest clones.

Donors were under 40 systemically healthy Caucasian individuals from Russia aged roughly 6 to 90 years. Each donor gave about 9.2 milliliters of peripheral blood, drawn into EDTA-treated Vacutainer tubes. Ficoll-Paque density-gradient centrifugation was used to isolate PBMCs, with at least 6 million obtained per sample. Trizol reagent was used to extract total RNA from the PBMCs, yielding at least 5 micrograms per sample. For every donor, flow cytometry on a PBMC aliquot measured the percentage of naive CD45RAhigh/CD27high T cells. Sequenced material: blood. This TCR was sampled from a human donor in good health. The rearranged chain carries TRBV7-3 and TRBJ2-7, and TRBD2 matches 7 of the central bases. In nucleotides, the sequence is TGTGCCAGCAGCTACGGGGAGGGCGGCGAGCAGTACTTC. Its translation is CASSYGEGGEQYF.